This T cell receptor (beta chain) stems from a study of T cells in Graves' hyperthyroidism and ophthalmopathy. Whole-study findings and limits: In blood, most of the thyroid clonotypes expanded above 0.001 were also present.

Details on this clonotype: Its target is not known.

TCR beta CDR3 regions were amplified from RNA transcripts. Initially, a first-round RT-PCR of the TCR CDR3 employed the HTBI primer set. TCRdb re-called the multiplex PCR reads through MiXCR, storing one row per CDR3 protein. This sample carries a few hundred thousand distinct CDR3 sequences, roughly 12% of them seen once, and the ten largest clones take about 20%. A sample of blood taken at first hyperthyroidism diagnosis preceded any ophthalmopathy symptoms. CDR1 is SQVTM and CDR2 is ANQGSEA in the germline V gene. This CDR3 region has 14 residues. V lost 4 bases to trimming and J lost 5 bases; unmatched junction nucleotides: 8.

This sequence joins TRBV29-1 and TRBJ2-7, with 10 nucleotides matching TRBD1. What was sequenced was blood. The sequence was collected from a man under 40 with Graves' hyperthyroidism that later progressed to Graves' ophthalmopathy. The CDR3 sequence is CSVGSGQGVNEQYF. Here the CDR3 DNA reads TGCAGCGTTGGCTCTGGACAGGGGGTCAACGAGCAGTACTTC.